This TCR beta chain appears in the sequencing data of a study of T-cell reconstitution after alpha-beta-depleted transplantation in children. The CDR3 spans 16 residues. Trimming removed 1 base from V and 3 bases from J, with 13 bases in between. CDR1 is SEHNR, CDR2 FQNEAQ, per germline (reference sequence). Researchers prepared the TCRbeta library using unique molecular identifiers, the study reports. TCRdb itself ran the PCR reads through MiXCR, one entry per CDR3 protein. The sample includes hundreds of thousands of distinct CDR3 sequences, 10% to 15% of them seen just once. As concerns this clonotype: Its specificity is not known.

Findings and limits, study-wide: Several hundred rapidly expanded clones from non-depleted graft cells reportedly supplied alpha-beta T cells about two months post-transplant. Surviving recipient T cells and thymic progenitors produced the high day-60 TCRbeta diversity seen in some patients.

The TCR sequence derives from a male patient between 5 and 17 years old who had a stem cell transplant for acute myeloid leukemia, so the T cells may come from the graft donor. This chain joins TRBV7-9 and TRBJ2-1; D might be TRBD1 (5 bases). The source was PBMCs, mostly from graft donor cells, collected 360 days after TCRalphabeta/CD19-depleted stem cell transplant. The CDR3: CASSLVKGPSYNEQFF. The DNA for the CDR3 is TGTGCCAGCAGCTTAGTGAAGGGGCCCAGCTACAATGAGCAGTTCTTC.